The T cell receptor (beta chain) described here comes from a study of monozygotic twins with inflammatory bowel disease. Overall study results and limits: The co-twins with IBD showed lower TCRbeta diversity (inverse Simpson) than their healthy siblings. Data gave no support to a single strong signal or clonotype associated with IBD.

About this clonotype itself: The target antigen is unknown.

CDR1 is MNHEY, CDR2 SVGAGI, per germline. This CDR3 region has 16 residues. The template switching step added UMIs that contained a 6-nucleotide sample barcode. TCRalpha and TCRbeta cDNA underwent two nested PCRs of around 15 and 9 cycles. No DNA is given; TCRdb re-called the 5' RACE reads and lists each CDR3 protein once. The sample yields more than 110,000 distinct CDR3 sequences, of which the top ten take up 0.95% to 1.5%. Material: blood. The chain is built from TRBV6-5 and TRBJ2-2; the D gene TCRdb calls, TRBD2, cannot be checked with no DNA. The sequence was collected from a human donor with ulcerative colitis or Crohn's disease, or a healthy co-twin of an affected twin (not recorded which). CDR3 sequence reads: CASSWPGGPGTGELFF.